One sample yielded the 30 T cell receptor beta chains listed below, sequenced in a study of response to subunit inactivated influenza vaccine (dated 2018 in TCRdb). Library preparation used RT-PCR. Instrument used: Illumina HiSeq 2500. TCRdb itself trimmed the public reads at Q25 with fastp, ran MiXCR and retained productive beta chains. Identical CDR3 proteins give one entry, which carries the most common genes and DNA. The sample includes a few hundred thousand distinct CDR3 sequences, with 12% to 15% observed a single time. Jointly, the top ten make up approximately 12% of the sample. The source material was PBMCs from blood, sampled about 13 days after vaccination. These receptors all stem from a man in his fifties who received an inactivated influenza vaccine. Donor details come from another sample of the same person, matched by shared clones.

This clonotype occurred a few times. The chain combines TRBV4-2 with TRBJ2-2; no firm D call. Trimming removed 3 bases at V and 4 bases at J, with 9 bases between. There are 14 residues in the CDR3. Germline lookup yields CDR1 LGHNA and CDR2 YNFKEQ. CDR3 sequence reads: CASSQLGVTGELFF. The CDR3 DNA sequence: TGTGCCAGCAGCCAGCTTGGCGTCACCGGGGAGCTGTTTTTT.

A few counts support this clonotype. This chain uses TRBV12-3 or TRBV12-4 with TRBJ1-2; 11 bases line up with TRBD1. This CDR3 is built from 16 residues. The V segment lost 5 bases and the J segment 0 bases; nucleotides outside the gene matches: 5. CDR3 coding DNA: TGTGCCAGCAGTCCCGGACAGGGGGCGGCTAACTATGGCTACACCTTC. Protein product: CASSPGQGAANYGYTF.

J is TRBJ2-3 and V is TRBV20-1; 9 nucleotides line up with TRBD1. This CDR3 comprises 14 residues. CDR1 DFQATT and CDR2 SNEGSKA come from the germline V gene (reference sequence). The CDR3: CSGGLTGGRDTQYF. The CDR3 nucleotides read TGCAGCGGAGGGTTGACAGGGGGACGAGATACGCAGTATTTT.

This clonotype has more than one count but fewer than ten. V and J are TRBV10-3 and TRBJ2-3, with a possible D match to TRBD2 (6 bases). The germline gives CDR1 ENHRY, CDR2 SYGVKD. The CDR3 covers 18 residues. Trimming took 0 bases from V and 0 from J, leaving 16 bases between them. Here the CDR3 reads CAISESRVGGTSTDTQYF. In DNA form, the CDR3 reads TGTGCCATCAGTGAGTCGAGGGTTGGGGGGACGAGCACAGATACGCAGTATTTT.

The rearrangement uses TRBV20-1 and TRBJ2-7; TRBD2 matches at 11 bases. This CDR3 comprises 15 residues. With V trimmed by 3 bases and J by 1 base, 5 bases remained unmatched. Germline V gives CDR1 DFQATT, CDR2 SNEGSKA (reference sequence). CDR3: CSARKGLAESYEQYF. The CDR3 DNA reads TGCAGTGCTAGGAAGGGACTAGCGGAGTCCTACGAGCAGTACTTC.

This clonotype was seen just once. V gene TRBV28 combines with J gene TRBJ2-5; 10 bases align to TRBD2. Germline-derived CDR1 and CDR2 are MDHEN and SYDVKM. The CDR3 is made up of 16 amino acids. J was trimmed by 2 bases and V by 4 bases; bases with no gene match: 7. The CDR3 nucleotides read TGTGCCAGCAGTTCCCCCGGACTAGCGGATCAAGAGACCCAGTACTTC. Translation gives CASSSPGLADQETQYF.

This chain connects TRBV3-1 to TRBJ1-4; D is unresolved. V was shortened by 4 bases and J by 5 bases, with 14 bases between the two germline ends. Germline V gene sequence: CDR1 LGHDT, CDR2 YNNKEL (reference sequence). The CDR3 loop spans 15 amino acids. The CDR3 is CASSPAGVSNEKLFF. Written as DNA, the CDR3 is TGTGCCAGCAGCCCAGCGGGCGTATCGAATGAAAAACTGTTTTTT.

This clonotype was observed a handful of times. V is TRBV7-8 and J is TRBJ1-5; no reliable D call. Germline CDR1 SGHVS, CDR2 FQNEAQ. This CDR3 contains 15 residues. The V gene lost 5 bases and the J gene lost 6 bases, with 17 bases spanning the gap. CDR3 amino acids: CASSPSKVGVQPQHF. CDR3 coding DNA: TGTGCCAGCAGCCCCTCTAAGGTGGGAGTTCAGCCCCAGCATTTT.

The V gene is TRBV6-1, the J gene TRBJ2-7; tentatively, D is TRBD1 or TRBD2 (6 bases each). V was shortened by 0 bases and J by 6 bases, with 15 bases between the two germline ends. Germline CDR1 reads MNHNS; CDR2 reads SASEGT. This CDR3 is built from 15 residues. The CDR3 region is CASSEAGGQWTEQYF. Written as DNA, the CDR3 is TGTGCCAGCAGTGAAGCGGGAGGACAGTGGACCGAGCAGTACTTC.

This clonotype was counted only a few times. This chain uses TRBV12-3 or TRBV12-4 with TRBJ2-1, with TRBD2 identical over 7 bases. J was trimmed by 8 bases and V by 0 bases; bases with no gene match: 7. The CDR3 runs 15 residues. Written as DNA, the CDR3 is TGTGCCAGCAGTTTAGCGGCGCTAGCGGTACATGAGCAGTTCTTC. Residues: CASSLAALAVHEQFF.

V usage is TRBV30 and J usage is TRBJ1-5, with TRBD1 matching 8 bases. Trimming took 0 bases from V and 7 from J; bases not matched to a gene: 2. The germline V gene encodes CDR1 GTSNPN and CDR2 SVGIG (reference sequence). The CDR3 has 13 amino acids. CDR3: CAWSVQGEQPQHF. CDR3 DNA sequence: TGTGCCTGGAGTGTACAGGGGGAACAGCCCCAGCATTTT.

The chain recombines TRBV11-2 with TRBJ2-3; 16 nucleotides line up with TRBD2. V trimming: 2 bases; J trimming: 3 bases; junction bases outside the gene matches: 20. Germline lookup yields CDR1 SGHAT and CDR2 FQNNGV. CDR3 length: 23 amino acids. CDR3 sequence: CASSLYSGGTAGTSGRGTDTQYF. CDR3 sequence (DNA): TGTGCCAGCAGCTTATATAGTGGAGGGACAGCCGGGACTAGCGGGAGGGGAACAGATACGCAGTATTTT.

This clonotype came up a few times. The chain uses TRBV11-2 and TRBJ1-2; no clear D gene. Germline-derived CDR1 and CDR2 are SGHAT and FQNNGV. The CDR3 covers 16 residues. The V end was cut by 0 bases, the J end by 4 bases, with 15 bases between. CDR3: CASSLDLSALGYGYTF. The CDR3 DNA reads TGTGCCAGCAGCTTAGATCTTTCAGCCCTCGGCTATGGCTACACCTTC.

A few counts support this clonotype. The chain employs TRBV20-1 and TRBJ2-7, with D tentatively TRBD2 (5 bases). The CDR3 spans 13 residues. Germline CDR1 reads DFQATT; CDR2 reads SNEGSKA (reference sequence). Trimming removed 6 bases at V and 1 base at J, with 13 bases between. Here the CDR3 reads CSALRRSSYEQYF. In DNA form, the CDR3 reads TGCAGTGCCCTCCGGAGGAGTTCCTACGAGCAGTACTTC.

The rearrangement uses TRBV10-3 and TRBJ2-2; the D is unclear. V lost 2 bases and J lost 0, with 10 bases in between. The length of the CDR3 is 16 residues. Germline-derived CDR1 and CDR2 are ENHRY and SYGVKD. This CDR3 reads CAISEGWVANTGELFF. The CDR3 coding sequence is TGTGCCATCAGTGAGGGATGGGTCGCGAACACCGGGGAGCTGTTTTTT.

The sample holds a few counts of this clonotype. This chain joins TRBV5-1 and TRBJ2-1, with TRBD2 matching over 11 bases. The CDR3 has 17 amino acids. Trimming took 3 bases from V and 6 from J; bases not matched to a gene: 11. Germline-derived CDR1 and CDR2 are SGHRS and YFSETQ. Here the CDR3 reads CASSSGLAGGPGNEQFF. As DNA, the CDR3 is TGCGCCAGCAGCTCCGGGTTAGCGGGAGGGCCGGGCAATGAGCAGTTCTTC.

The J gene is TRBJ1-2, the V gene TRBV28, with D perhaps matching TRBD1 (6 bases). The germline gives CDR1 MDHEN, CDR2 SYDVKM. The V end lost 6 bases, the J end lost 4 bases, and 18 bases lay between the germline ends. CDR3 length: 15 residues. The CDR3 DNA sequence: TGTGCCAGCAGCTCCCCGGGGGAGGGGGTCTATGGCTACACCTTC. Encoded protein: CASSSPGEGVYGYTF.

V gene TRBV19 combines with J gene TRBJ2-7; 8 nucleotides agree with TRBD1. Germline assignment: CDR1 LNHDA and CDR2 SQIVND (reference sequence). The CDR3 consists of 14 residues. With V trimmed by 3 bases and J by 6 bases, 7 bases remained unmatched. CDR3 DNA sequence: TGTGCCAGTAGTATGGATAACAGGGGGTCCGAGCAGTACTTC. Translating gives CASSMDNRGSEQYF.

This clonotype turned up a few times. CDR3 protein: CASSLVAGETYNEQFF. CDR3 DNA sequence: TGCGCCAGCAGCTTGGTCGCGGGAGAGACCTACAATGAGCAGTTCTTC. This chain joins TRBV5-1 and TRBJ2-1, with TRBD2 identical over 7 bases. The germline V gene encodes CDR1 SGHRS and CDR2 YFSETQ. This CDR3 is 16 amino acids long. V shed 0 bases, J shed 2 bases, and the junction held 5 bases outside the gene matches.

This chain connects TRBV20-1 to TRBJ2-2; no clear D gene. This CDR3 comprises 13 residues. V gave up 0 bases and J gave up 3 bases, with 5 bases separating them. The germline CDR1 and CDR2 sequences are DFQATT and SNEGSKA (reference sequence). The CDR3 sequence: CSARDVYTGELFF. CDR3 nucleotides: TGCAGTGCTAGAGATGTGTACACCGGGGAGCTGTTTTTT.

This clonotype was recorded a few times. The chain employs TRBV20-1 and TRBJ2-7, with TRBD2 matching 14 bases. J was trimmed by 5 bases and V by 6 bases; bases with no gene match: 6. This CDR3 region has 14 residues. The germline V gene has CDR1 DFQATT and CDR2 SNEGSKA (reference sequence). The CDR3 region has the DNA TGCAGTGCCCGGACTAGCGGGAGGAACCACGAGCAGTACTTC. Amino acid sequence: CSARTSGRNHEQYF.

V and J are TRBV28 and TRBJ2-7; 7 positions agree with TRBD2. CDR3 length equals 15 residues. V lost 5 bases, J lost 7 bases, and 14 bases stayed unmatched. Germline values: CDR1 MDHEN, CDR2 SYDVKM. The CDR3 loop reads CASSHPPAGVWEQYF. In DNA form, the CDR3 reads TGTGCCAGCAGTCACCCCCCCGCGGGAGTATGGGAGCAGTACTTC. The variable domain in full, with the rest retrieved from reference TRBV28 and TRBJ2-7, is DVKVTQSSRYLVKRTGEKVFLECVQDMDHENMFWYRQDPGLGLRLIYFSYDVKMKEKGDIPEGYSVSREKKERFSLILESASTNQTSMYLCASSHPPAGVWEQYFGPGTRLTVT.

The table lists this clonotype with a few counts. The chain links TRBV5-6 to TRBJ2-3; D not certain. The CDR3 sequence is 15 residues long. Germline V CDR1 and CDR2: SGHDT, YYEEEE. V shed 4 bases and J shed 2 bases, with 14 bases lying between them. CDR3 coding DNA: TGTGCCAGCAGCCGTTTAGGACGGACCACAGATACGCAGTATTTT. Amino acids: CASSRLGRTTDTQYF.

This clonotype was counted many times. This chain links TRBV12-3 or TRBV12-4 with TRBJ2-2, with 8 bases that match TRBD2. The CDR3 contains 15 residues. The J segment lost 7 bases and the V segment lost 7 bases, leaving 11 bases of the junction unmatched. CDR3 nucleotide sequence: TGTGCCAGCACCCCGGGACTAGGCGCTTTCGGGGAGCTGTTTTTT. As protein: CASTPGLGAFGELFF.

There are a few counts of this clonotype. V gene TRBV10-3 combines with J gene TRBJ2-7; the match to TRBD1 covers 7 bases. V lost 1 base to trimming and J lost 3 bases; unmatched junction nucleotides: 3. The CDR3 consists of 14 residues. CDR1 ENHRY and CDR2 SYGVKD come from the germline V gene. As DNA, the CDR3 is TGTGCCATCAGTGAGTTACAGGGGAACTACGAGCAGTACTTC. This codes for CAISELQGNYEQYF.

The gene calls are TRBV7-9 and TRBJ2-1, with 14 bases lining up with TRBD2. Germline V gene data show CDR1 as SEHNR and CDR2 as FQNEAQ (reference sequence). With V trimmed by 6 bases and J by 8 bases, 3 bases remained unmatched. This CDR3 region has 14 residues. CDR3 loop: CASRTSGGADEQFF. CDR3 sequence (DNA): TGTGCCAGCAGGACTAGCGGGGGGGCCGATGAGCAGTTCTTC.

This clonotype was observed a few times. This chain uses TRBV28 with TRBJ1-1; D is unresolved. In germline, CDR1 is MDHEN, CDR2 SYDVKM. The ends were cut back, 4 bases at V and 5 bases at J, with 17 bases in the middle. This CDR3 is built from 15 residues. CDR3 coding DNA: TGTGCCAGCAGTTCCGGGGTCTTTTCGACGACTGAAGCTTTCTTT. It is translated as CASSSGVFSTTEAFF.

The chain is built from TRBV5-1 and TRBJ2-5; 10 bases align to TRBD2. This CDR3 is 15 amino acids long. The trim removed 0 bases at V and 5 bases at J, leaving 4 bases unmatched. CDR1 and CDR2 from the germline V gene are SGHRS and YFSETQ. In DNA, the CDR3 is TGCGCCAGCAGCTTGGATAGCGGGGGGATGGAGACCCAGTACTTC. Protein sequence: CASSLDSGGMETQYF.

The CDR3 DNA reads TGTGCCAGCAGCTTAGAGGGCTCTTACTACGAGCAGTACTTC. It yields the protein CASSLEGSYYEQYF. The chain is built from TRBV13 and TRBJ2-7; no reliable D call. Between the trimmed V and J ends, which lost 1 base and 3 bases, there was a span of 10 bases. Germline CDR1 is PRHDT and CDR2 is FYEKMQ (reference sequence). The CDR3 is made up of 14 amino acids.

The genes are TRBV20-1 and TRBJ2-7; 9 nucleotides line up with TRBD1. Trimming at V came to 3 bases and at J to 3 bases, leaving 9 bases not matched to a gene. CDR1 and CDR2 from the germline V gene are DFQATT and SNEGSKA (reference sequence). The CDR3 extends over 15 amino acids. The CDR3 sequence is CSASPSGQGIYEQYF. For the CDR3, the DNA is TGCAGTGCTAGTCCCTCGGGACAGGGAATCTACGAGCAGTACTTC.